The rows below give T cell receptor beta chains drawn from one sample of a study of T cell changes during pregnancy in multiple sclerosis. Only in-frame clones appear in the TCRdb table, and some are missing; sequencing was by immunoSEQ multiplex PCR. The table records more than 80,000 clones, about 91% of them present only once. The sample consisted of PBMCs, taken in the first trimester of pregnancy. Receptor source: a female donor in good health, serving as a control in a pregnancy study. Some clones in this sample may be carry-over from other donors' samples. Each CDR3 is given with its conserved first and last residue. Fields, in order: D gene, J gene, clone size, V gene, CDR3 protein, CDR3 DNA. D genes are given only for firm matches. Where a row states a size, it is once, few, many or the class of an expanded clone; other rows omit it.

>TRBD1|TRBJ2-7|NA|TRBV2
CASSLDRGDEQYF
TGTGCCAGCAGCCTGGACAGGGGGGACGAGCAGTACTTC
>TRBD2|TRBJ2-1|NA|TRBV7-6
CASSSPWTSRNNEQFF
TGTGCCAGCAGCTCCCCCTGGACTAGCAGGAACAATGAGCAGTTCTTC
>NA|TRBJ1-5|once|TRBV7-6
CASSGRGRGQPQHF
TGTGCCAGCTCTGGGCGGGGGCGCGGTCAGCCCCAGCATTTT
>TRBD1|TRBJ1-1|NA|TRBV19
CASSITGVHTEAFF
TGTGCCAGTAGTATAACAGGGGTGCACACTGAAGCTTTCTTT
>NA|TRBJ1-6|once|TRBV4-1
CASSQLRIFINSPLHF
TGCGCCAGCAGCCAGTTGCGAATTTTCATTAATTCACCCCTCCACTTT
>NA|TRBJ1-6|NA|TRBV11-2
CASSLGQTYNSPLHF
TGTGCCAGCAGCTTAGGGCAGACATATAATTCACCCCTCCACTTT
>TRBD2|TRBJ2-1|NA|TRBV7-9
CASSLYLAGAYNEQFF
TGTGCCAGCAGCTTATACCTAGCGGGAGCGTACAATGAGCAGTTCTTC
>NA|TRBJ1-1|NA|TRBV11-3
CASSLVRGGPEAFF
TGTGCCAGCAGCTTGGTTCGAGGCGGCCCTGAAGCTTTCTTT
>NA|TRBJ2-3|once|TRBV7-9
CASSASYTDTQYF
TGTGCCAGCAGCGCATCCTATACAGATACGCAGTATTTT
>NA|TRBJ2-2|NA|TRBV5-1
CASSLGGTETGELFF
TGCGCCAGCAGCTTGGGGGGGACTGAGACCGGGGAGCTGTTTTTT
>NA|TRBJ2-7|NA|TRBV4-2
CASSQDGGGSYEQYF
TGTGCCAGCAGCCAAGATGGGGGCGGATCCTACGAGCAGTACTTC
>NA|TRBJ1-1|NA|TRBV27
CASSFGGWTEAFF
TGTGCCAGCAGTTTCGGGGGATGGACTGAAGCTTTCTTT
>TRBD1|TRBJ1-1|few|TRBV4-1
CASSSGQANTEAFF
TGCGCCAGCAGCTCGGGACAGGCGAACACTGAAGCTTTCTTT
>NA|TRBJ2-2|NA|TRBV6-6
CASSSLFPGELFF
TGTGCCAGCAGTTCCCTTTTCCCCGGGGAGCTGTTTTTT
>TRBD1|TRBJ1-2|NA|TRBV27
CASSVKTGTGSGYTF
TGTGCCAGCAGTGTCAAAACCGGGACAGGGTCTGGCTACACCTTC
>NA|TRBJ2-3|NA|TRBV5-1
CASSLGPGGTDTQYF
TGCGCCAGCAGCTTGGGGCCGGGGGGCACAGATACGCAGTATTTT
>NA|TRBJ1-1|NA|TRBV7-9
CASSSLHTEAFF
TGTGCCAGCAGCTCACTTCACACTGAAGCTTTCTTT
>NA|TRBJ2-1|NA|TRBV19
CASSIGWRRSSYNEQFF
TGTGCCAGTAGTATAGGGTGGCGAAGGAGCTCCTACAATGAGCAGTTCTTC
>NA|TRBJ1-5|NA|TRBV6-5
CASRGVSNQPQHF
TGTGCCAGCAGAGGAGTTAGCAATCAGCCCCAGCATTTT
>NA|TRBJ1-3|NA|TRBV6-5
CASTNLQGHTIYF
TGTGCCAGCACCAACCTACAGGGCCACACCATATATTTT
>NA|TRBJ1-5|NA|TRBV28
CASSSGGSNQPQHF
TGTGCCAGCAGTTCCGGGGGGAGCAATCAGCCCCAGCATTTT
>TRBD1|TRBJ1-2|once|TRBV5-6
CASSLRQGAYPPYGYTF
TGTGCCAGCAGCCTCAGACAGGGGGCGTACCCTCCCTATGGCTACACCTTC
>NA|TRBJ2-5|NA|TRBV19
CASSIWSASQETQYF
TGTGCCAGTAGTATTTGGTCAGCTAGCCAAGAGACCCAGTACTTC
>TRBD1|TRBJ1-2|NA|TRBV4-3
CASSRVAAGGHGYTF
TGCGCCAGCAGCCGGGTCGCAGCAGGGGGGCATGGCTACACCTTC
>NA|TRBJ1-2|NA|TRBV4-3
CASSRGDFYGYTF
TGCGCCAGCAGCCGAGGGGACTTCTATGGCTACACCTTC
>NA|TRBJ2-3|NA|TRBV7-2
CASSLGGISTDTQYF
TGTGCCAGCAGCTTAGGCGGGATTAGCACAGATACGCAGTATTTT
>NA|TRBJ1-2|NA|TRBV5-8
CASSLGVTPNYGYTF
TGTGCCAGCAGCTTGGGAGTCACCCCTAACTATGGCTACACCTTC
>NA|TRBJ1-1|NA|TRBV28
CASSSGVNTEAFF
TGTGCCAGCAGTTCGGGAGTGAACACTGAAGCTTTCTTT
>TRBD1|TRBJ1-1|NA|TRBV6-5
CASSPSGGRDTEAFF
TGTGCCAGCAGCCCCTCAGGGGGCCGGGACACTGAAGCTTTCTTT
>TRBD2|TRBJ2-7|NA|TRBV5-4
CASSLASGGARGEQYF
TGTGCCAGCAGCTTGGCTTCCGGGGGGGCTCGGGGCGAGCAGTACTTC
>NA|TRBJ1-1|NA|TRBV28
CASSLRWSALAAFF
TGTGCCAGCAGTTTAAGGTGGTCGGCCCTAGCAGCTTTCTTT
>NA|TRBJ2-7|NA|TRBV18
CASSSTGTISYEQYF
TGTGCCAGCTCATCTACTGGGACAATATCCTACGAGCAGTACTTC
>NA|TRBJ1-2|NA|TRBV5-1
CASSFPGADYGYTF
TGCGCCAGCAGCTTCCCAGGGGCGGACTATGGCTACACCTTC
>TRBD2|TRBJ2-3|NA|TRBV6-5
CASTDSRGFTDTQYF
TGTGCCAGCACCGACTCGCGGGGGTTCACAGATACGCAGTATTTT
>TRBD2|TRBJ2-7|NA|TRBV4-1
CASSQADSGGASYEQYF
TGCGCCAGCAGCCAGGCCGATAGCGGGGGGGCCTCCTACGAGCAGTACTTC
>NA|TRBJ2-3|once|TRBV28
CASSNDGAPYSTDTQYF
TGTGCCAGCAGTAACGACGGAGCCCCTTATAGCACAGATACGCAGTATTTT
>NA|TRBJ2-7|NA|TRBV6-5
CASSYVDNRAEEQYF
TGTGCCAGCAGTTACGTGGACAACAGGGCAGAAGAGCAGTACTTC
>NA|TRBJ2-1|NA|TRBV2
CASSDPQGQAYNEQFF
TGTGCCAGCAGTGACCCACAGGGTCAAGCCTACAATGAGCAGTTCTTC
>NA|TRBJ2-7|NA|TRBV27
CASSLGQGDYEQYF
TGTGCCAGCAGTTTAGGCCAAGGAGACTACGAGCAGTACTTC
>NA|TRBJ1-1|NA|TRBV6-5
CASSYRGEGTEAFF
TGTGCCAGCAGTTACCGGGGAGAAGGCACTGAAGCTTTCTTT
>TRBD1|TRBJ1-2|NA|TRBV11-2
CASSPGTGPNYGYTF
TGTGCCAGCAGCCCAGGGACAGGGCCTAACTATGGCTACACCTTC
>NA|TRBJ2-5|NA|TRBV28
CASSSPGRETQYF
TGTGCCAGCAGTTCCCCGGGTCGAGAGACCCAGTACTTC
>NA|TRBJ1-2|once|TRBV6-5
CASTDNGYTF
TGTGCCAGCACCGACAATGGCTACACCTTC
>TRBD2|TRBJ2-3|NA|TRBV6-1
CASSSQRGGTDTQYF
TGTGCCAGCAGTTCCCAGCGGGGGGGCACAGATACGCAGTATTTT
>TRBD2|TRBJ2-2|NA|TRBV4-1
CASSQDRLATGELFF
TGCGCCAGCAGCCAAGATCGACTAGCGACCGGGGAGCTGTTTTTT
>NA|TRBJ2-7|NA|TRBV5-6
CASKGRRDEQYF
TGTGCCAGCAAGGGCAGGAGGGACGAGCAGTACTTC
>NA|TRBJ1-1|NA|TRBV19
CASSFLRENTEAFF
TGTGCCAGTAGTTTCTTGAGGGAGAACACTGAAGCTTTCTTT
>TRBD2|TRBJ2-1|once|TRBV9
CASSTRTGLAGDNEQFF
TGTGCCAGCAGCACACGGACGGGACTAGCGGGAGACAATGAGCAGTTCTTC